This T cell receptor beta chain is drawn from a study of spatial heterogeneity in lung cancer. Study-level information: Alpha-chain detections were consistently fewer than beta-chain detections among the sequences.

TCR cDNA molecules each carried a unique molecular identifier. TCRdb itself ran the 5' RACE reads through MiXCR, one entry per CDR3 protein. The data hold about 720 distinct CDR3 sequences, with around 14% observed a single time. Judged by abundance, this clonotype is medium-sized. Stated time point: sample taken at primary tumor resection. Frozen PBMC, nontumor lung or tumor provided whole RNA, which was sequenced unsorted. This CDR3 comprises 18 residues. Germline lookup yields CDR1 KGHDR and CDR2 SFDVKD. V dropped 3 bases and J dropped 4; count of bases not matched to a gene: 7. The clonotype originates from a male donor with early-stage non-small cell lung cancer. The specimen comprised normal lung tissue next to the tumor, sampled at surgery. The V call is TRBV24-1, the J call TRBJ2-1, with 14 positions matching TRBD2. The CDR3 DNA reads TGTGCCACCAGTGATCCGCCCGGGACTAGCGGGAGTTACAATGAGCAGTTCTTC. Amino acid sequence: CATSDPPGTSGSYNEQFF.